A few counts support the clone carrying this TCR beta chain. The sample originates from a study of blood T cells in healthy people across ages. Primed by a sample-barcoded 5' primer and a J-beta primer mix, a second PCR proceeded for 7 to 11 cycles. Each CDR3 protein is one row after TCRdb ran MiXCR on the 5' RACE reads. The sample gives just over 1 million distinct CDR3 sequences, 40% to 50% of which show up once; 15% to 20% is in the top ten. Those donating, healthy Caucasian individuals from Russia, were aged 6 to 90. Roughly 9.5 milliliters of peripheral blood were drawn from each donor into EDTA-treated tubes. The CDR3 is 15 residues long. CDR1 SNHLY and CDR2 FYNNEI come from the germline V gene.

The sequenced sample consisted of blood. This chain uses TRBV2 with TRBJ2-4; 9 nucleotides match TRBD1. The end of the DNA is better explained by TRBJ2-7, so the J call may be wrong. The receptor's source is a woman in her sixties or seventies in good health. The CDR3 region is CASSVGTGRLYEQYF. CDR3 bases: TGTGCCAGCAGTGTCGGGACAGGGAGGTTGTACGAGCAGTACTTC.